The subject of this entry is one TCR beta chain. Its antigen is not yet known. Nothing much larger sits one base from this clone, and base qualities are not available. The data originate from a study of monozygotic twins with cystic fibrosis (dated by TCRdb to the early 2020s). A note on the overall study: About 3.1 micrograms of fragmented DNA went through around 15 PCR cycles to produce barcoded libraries. Data for three of the twin pairs had previously been reported in another context. Twins were ranked among some 1,000 cohort participants for weight-for-height and FEVPerc (FEV1 disease centile) on the day of blood sampling. Ten female and six male twin pairs, aged about 2.0 to 36.4 years (median approximately 9.1 years) and mostly children and adolescents, were included in the cohort. To gauge how much genetics shapes V and J gene usage, the researchers compared TCR beta repertoires both within and across 16 monozygotic twin pairs who have cystic fibrosis.

TCR beta CDR3 regions were amplified by multiplex PCR using the immunoSEQ immune profiling system, following the manufacturer's instructions. An Illumina NextSeq system was used to carry out the sequencing. The authors processed their data as follows. Sequence data were processed on the immunoSEQ Analyzer platform, and clonality was calculated as the square root of Simpson's index of productive rearrangements. Similarity in V and J usage was quantified by Jensen-Shannon distance, and CDR3 generation probabilities were calculated with OLGA. The researchers looked up shared CDR3 sequences in the immuneACCESS database (August 2020) and in VDJdb (December 2020). Held by TCRdb, this immuneACCESS table contains in-frame sequences only and omits some clones. Under half of the omission traces to an unresolved V gene where checked; the cause of the rest is unknown. That table gives V, J and clone size, and the DNA gave D and trimming. In this sample the table shows 15,000 to 20,000 clones, 95% to 98% of which occur a single time. The ten largest clones take up roughly 1.9% of the sample.

The CDR3 covers 16 residues, taking in both the cysteine and the phenylalanine. The CDR3 DNA has 48 bases and is translated from base 1. V trim: 0 bases; J trim: 1 base; unmatched bases: 1. From the germline V gene, CDR1 is LGHNA and CDR2 is YSLEER. Summary of the overall study and its limitations: V gene usage was most similar to the co-twin for 13 of 16 pairs, and J usage for 8 of 16 pairs, suggesting genetic constraints. No association turned up between shared CDR3 numbers and age, concordance or disease severity, and the cohort was small. Simpson clonality tended to be low (median around 0.01), which suggests a naive-dominated repertoire, although clonality was higher in the most severely affected patients. Nucleotide-identical clonotype sharing was significantly higher within monozygotic CF twin pairs than between unrelated CF individuals (P = 0.000026, Mann-Whitney).

The twin pairs came from the European Cystic Fibrosis Twin and Sibling Study Cohort, a cohort that recruited patients from roughly 160 CF clinics across 14 European countries. Zygosity and CFTR genotype were confirmed in-house, and zygosity was tested by multiplex PCR of nine short tandem repeat loci. Peripheral blood was sampled from each twin, with clinical parameters recorded on the day of blood sampling. Genomic DNA was isolated from peripheral blood cells with phenol/chloroform and kept in TE buffer at 4 degrees C. The rearrangement combines TRBV4-3 with TRBJ2-3, with 10 bases aligning to TRBD2. The sequence was collected from a woman aged 30 to 39 with cystic fibrosis. Specimen: blood. The DNA sequence follows: TGCGCCAGCAGCCAAGATCTAGCGGGGGGCACAGATACGCAGTATTTT. Its translation is CASSQDLAGGTDTQYF.